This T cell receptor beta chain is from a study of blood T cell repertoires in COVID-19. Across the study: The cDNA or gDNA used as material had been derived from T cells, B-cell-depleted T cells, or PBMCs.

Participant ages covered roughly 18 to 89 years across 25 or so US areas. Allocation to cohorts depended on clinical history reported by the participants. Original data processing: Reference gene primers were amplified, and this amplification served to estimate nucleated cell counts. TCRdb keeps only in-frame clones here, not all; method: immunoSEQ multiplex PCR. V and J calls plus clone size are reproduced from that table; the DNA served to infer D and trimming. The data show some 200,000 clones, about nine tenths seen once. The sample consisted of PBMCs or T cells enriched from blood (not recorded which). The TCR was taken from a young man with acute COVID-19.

DNA of the CDR3: TGTGCCAGCAGGCAAAAAGACAAGGTCGGTGAAAAACTGTTTTTT. This encodes CASRQKDKVGEKLFF. V gene TRBV28 combines with J gene TRBJ1-4; D gene uncertain. The CDR3 spans 15 residues. CDR1 and CDR2 from the germline V gene are MDHEN and SYDVKM. Trimming removed 6 bases at V and 7 bases at J, with 18 bases between.